The clone carrying this T cell receptor beta chain appeared many times. Its antigen is undetermined. This specimen comes from a study of spatial heterogeneity in lung cancer. Study information: Untreated early-stage non-small cell lung cancer patients, roughly 75 in total, were the donors. Approximately two years after resection was the median timing of the follow-up PBMC samples, which were sequenced when available.

The presence of a unique molecular identifier marked each TCR cDNA molecule. MiXCR, applied by TCRdb to the 5' RACE reads, yields one record per CDR3 protein. Of about 27,000 distinct CDR3 sequences listed, less than 6.5% were seen once; the top ten hold less than 25%. Time point in this sample: blood at routine non-recurrence follow-up after resection. Study-level findings and limits: At resection, ubiquitous expanded tumor TCRs appeared in blood more than at follow-up.

The sequenced sample was PBMCs, obtained at follow-up. This TCR was recovered from a female donor with early-stage non-small cell lung cancer.

Here the CDR3 DNA reads TGTGCCAGCTCACAAAATTTCGACAGGGGGAATTCTGAAGCTTTCTTT. Its translation is CASSQNFDRGNSEAFF. The V gene is TRBV18, the J gene TRBJ1-1; 9 nucleotides line up with TRBD1. Germline V gene data show CDR1 as KGHSH and CDR2 as LQKENI. Unmatched junction bases numbered 12, after V lost 4 bases and J lost 6 bases. CDR3 size: 16 residues.